A single sample is the source of the 9 T cell receptor beta chains below, sequenced in a study of blood T cells in healthy people across ages. Alongside a J-beta primer mix, a sample-barcoded 5' primer served in a second PCR lasting roughly 7 to 11 cycles. TCRdb reprocessed the 5' RACE reads via MiXCR and lists one record per CDR3 protein. The sample consists of roughly 1,000,000 distinct CDR3 sequences, less than 25% of them appearing once. The sample was also reused in another study, on T cells of mothers and their children.

The sample taken for sequencing was blood. These receptors were collected from a girl aged 2 to 9 in good health.

This clonotype has just a few counts. The rearrangement joins TRBV5-1 to TRBJ2-3; TRBD2 agrees at 8 bases. The trim removed 1 base at V and 7 bases at J, leaving 11 bases unmatched. The CDR3 spans 16 residues. Germline V gene data show CDR1 as SGHRS and CDR2 as YFSETQ. For the CDR3, the DNA is TGCGCCAGCAGCTTGACCCCGGGACTAGTAGCAAATACGCAGTATTTT. The encoded protein is CASSLTPGLVANTQYF.

In this sample, this clonotype turned up a few times. The J gene is TRBJ1-2, the V gene TRBV19; D is ambiguous. Trimming cost V 7 bases and J 4 bases, with 10 bases left between them. Germline V CDR1 and CDR2: LNHDA, SQIVND (reference sequence). The CDR3 consists of 12 residues. CDR3 nucleotide sequence: TGTGCCAGTACCGGTTCCCCCTATGGCTACACCTTC. This gives the protein CASTGSPYGYTF.

This rearrangement joins TRBV29-1 to TRBJ1-1; no clear D gene. V lost 4 bases, J lost 0 bases, and 12 bases lay in between. The germline gives CDR1 SQVTM, CDR2 ANQGSEA. The CDR3 is 14 amino acids. The CDR3 DNA reads TGCAGCGTTGTACTCTGGACCATGAACACTGAAGCTTTCTTT. Translated: CSVVLWTMNTEAFF.

The chain couples TRBV3-1 to TRBJ2-2, with a possible D match to TRBD2 (6 bases). V was shortened by 3 bases and J by 2 bases, with 22 bases between the two germline ends. Germline loops: CDR1 LGHDT, CDR2 YNNKEL (reference sequence). The CDR3 loop spans 19 amino acids. The CDR3 nucleotides are TGTGCCAGCAGCCACGATCGGCTAGCGAACAGCCTTAACACCGGGGAGCTGTTTTTT. Translating gives CASSHDRLANSLNTGELFF. The full variable domain, completed using reference TRBV3-1 and TRBJ2-2, is DTAVSQTPKYLVTQMGNDKSIKCEQNLGHDTMYWYKQDSKKFLKIMFSYNNKELIINETVPNRFSPKSPDKAHLNLHINSLELGDSAVYFCASSHDRLANSLNTGELFFGEGSRLTVL.

The rearrangement uses TRBV29-1 and TRBJ2-7; D is uncertain. Germline assignment: CDR1 SQVTM and CDR2 ANQGSEA. The CDR3 spans 12 residues. V was pared by 2 bases and J by 2 bases, with 7 bases between. CDR3 coding DNA: TGCAGCGTTGAAATAGGACCCTACGAGCAGTACTTC. The encoded protein is CSVEIGPYEQYF.

V is TRBV20-1 and J is TRBJ2-5; 8 positions match TRBD2. V lost 4 bases and J lost 2; bases outside the gene matches: 6. From germline, CDR1 is DFQATT and CDR2 SNEGSKA (reference sequence). CDR3 length equals 14 residues. The CDR3 sequence is CSATGAGGQETQYF. The CDR3 DNA sequence: TGCAGTGCTACGGGTGCGGGAGGTCAAGAGACCCAGTACTTC.

This sequence joins TRBV5-1 and TRBJ2-2; TRBD1 is a possible D gene (5 bases). The germline V and J ends were trimmed by 4 bases and 2 bases, with 15 bases remaining between them. The CDR3 covers 16 residues. Germline CDR1 SGHRS, CDR2 YFSETQ. CDR3 protein: CASSVRTTTNTGELFF. The DNA of the CDR3 is TGCGCCAGCAGCGTAAGGACAACGACAAACACCGGGGAGCTGTTTTTT.

The rearrangement links TRBV12-3 or TRBV12-4 to TRBJ1-5; D might be TRBD1 (6 bases). This CDR3 contains 15 residues. V lost 7 bases to trimming and J lost 0 bases, with 13 bases between them. The CDR3 here is CASIADRYSNQPQHF. The CDR3 bases are TGTGCCAGCATCGCGGACAGATATAGCAATCAGCCCCAGCATTTT.

This chain joins TRBV20-1 and TRBJ2-5; unclear D gene. The DNA end lines up better with TRBJ2-7; the J call may be wrong. CDR3 length: 14 residues. Germline CDR1 reads DFQATT; CDR2 reads SNEGSKA (reference sequence). CDR3 DNA sequence: TGCAGTGCTAGGGCCTTGGGCAGTGAGGACGAGCAGTACTTC. Translation gives CSARALGSEDEQYF.